A single T cell receptor (beta chain) is shown here with its context. Sequencing was at deep level. Over several immunoSEQ plates, each subset's genomic DNA was distributed in even portions. TCRdb's table, derived via immunoSEQ multiplex PCR, lists solely in-frame clones and lacks some. Of 520,000 or so clones listed, about four fifths are singletons. Trimming stripped 6 bases from V and 9 bases from J, with 17 bases between. In germline, CDR1 is MNHEY, CDR2 SMNVEV (reference sequence). The CDR3 loop spans 13 amino acids. This sample is part of a study of shared clonotypes between healthy human individuals.

The clonotype comes from a woman in her forties in good health. Some clones in this sample may be carry-over from other donors' samples. V is TRBV27 and J is TRBJ1-1; D remains unclear. The specimen was PBMCs. CDR3 region: CASRYWAGDQAFF. CDR3 bases: TGTGCCAGCAGGTACTGGGCAGGTGACCAAGCTTTCTTT.